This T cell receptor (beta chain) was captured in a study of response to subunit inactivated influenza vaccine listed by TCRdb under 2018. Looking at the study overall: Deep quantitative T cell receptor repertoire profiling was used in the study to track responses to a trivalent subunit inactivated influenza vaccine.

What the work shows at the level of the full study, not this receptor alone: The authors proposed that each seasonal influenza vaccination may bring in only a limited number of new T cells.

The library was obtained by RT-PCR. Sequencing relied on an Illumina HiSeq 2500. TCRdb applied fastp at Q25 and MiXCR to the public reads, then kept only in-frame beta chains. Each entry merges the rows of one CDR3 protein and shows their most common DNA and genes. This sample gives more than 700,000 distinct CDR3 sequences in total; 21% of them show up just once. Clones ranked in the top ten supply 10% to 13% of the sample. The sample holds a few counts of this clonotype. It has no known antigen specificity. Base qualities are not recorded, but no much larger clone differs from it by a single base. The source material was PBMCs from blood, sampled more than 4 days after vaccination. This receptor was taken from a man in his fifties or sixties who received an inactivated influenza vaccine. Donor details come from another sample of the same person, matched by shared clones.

The nucleotides are TGCAGTGCTCCCCAGATTCGGCTAGCGCAGCAGTTCTTC. Its translation reads: CSAPQIRLAQQFF. This chain is built from TRBV20-1 and TRBJ2-1; TRBD2 is a possible D gene, resting on 6 matching bases. V loses 5 bases of germline sequence and J loses 11 bases, and the interval between the two ends is 19 bases. The germline V gene (reference sequence) yields DFQATT for CDR1 and SNEGSKA for CDR2. Taken from cysteine to phenylalanine, the CDR3 has 13 residues. This entry keeps only the CDR3 DNA: 39 bases, framed from base 1.